This T cell receptor (beta chain) appears in the sequencing data of a study of Graves' ophthalmopathy and Graves' hyperthyroidism. V was clipped by 8 bases and J by 0 bases, with 11 bases between them. Germline V CDR1 and CDR2: SGHTA, FQGNSA. The CDR3 consists of 14 residues. This clonotype was picked up many times. Excluded were patients with other autoimmune diseases, uncontrolled infections, pregnancy or lactation. Serum thyroxine and TRAb, along with clinical symptoms, thyroid ultrasound and orbital computed tomography, were what diagnosis relied on. RNA transcripts served as template for amplifying TCR beta CDR3 sequences. The authors performed first-round RT-PCR with HTBI primers and then a second-round multiplex PCR. TCRdb analysed the multiplex PCR reads with MiXCR anew, one entry per CDR3 protein. Of 200,000 to 250,000 distinct CDR3 sequences listed, 20% to 25% are singletons.

Sequenced sample: peripheral blood. V and J are TRBV7-2 and TRBJ1-3; D is perhaps TRBD1 (5 bases). The clonotype was recovered from a woman between 50 and 59 years old with Graves' ophthalmopathy. In nucleotides, the CDR3 is TGTGCCAGCCGGGACGCCTACTCTGGAAACACCATATATTTT. Encoded protein: CASRDAYSGNTIYF.